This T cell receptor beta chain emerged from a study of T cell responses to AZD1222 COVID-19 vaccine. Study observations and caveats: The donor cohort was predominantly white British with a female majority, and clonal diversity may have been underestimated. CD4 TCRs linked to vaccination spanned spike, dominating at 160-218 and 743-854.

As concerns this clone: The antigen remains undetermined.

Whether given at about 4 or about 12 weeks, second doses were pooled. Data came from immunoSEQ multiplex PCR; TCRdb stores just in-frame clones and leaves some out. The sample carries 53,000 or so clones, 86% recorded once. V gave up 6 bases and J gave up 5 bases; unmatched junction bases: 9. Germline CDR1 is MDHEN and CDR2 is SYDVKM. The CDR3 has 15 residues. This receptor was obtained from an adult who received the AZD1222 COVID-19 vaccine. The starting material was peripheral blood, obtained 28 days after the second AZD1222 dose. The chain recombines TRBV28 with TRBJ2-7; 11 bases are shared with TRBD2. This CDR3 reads CASSFTSGRTHEQYF. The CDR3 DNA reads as TGTGCCAGCAGCTTTACTAGCGGGAGAACCCACGAGCAGTACTTC. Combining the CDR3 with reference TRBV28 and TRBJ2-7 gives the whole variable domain DVKVTQSSRYLVKRTGEKVFLECVQDMDHENMFWYRQDPGLGLRLIYFSYDVKMKEKGDIPEGYSVSREKKERFSLILESASTNQTSMYLCASSFTSGRTHEQYFGPGTRLTVT.